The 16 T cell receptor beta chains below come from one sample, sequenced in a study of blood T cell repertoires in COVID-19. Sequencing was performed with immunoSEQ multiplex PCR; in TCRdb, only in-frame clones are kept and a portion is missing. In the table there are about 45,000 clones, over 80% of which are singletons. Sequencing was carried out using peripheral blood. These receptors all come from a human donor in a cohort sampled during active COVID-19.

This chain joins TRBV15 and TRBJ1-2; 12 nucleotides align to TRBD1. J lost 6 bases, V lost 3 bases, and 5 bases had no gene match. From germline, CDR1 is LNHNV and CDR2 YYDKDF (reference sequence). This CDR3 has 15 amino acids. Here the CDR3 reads CATSSSGTGGHGYTF. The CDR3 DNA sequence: TGTGCCACCAGCAGCTCCGGGACAGGGGGCCATGGCTACACCTTC.

CDR3: CASVSTRRTGTDTQYF. The CDR3 nucleotides read TGTGCCAGCGTCTCTACTAGGCGGACGGGCACAGATACGCAGTATTTT. This chain links TRBV27 with TRBJ2-3, with TRBD2 as a possible D gene (5 bases). The CDR3 is 16 residues long. The V gene lost 8 bases and the J gene lost 1 base, with 19 bases spanning the gap. Looked up from germline, CDR1 is MNHEY and CDR2 is SMNVEV (reference sequence).

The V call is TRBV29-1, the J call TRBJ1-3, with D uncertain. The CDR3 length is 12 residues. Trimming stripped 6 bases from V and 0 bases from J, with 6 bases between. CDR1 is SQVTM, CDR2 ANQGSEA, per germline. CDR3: CSVRVSGNTIYF. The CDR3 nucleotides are TGCAGCGTGCGGGTCTCTGGAAACACCATATATTTT.

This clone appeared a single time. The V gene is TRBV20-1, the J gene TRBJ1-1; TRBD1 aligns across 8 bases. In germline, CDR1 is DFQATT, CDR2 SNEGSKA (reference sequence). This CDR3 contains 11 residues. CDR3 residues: CRPIQGGEAFF. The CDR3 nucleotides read TGCAGACCTATACAGGGGGGAGAAGCTTTCTTT.

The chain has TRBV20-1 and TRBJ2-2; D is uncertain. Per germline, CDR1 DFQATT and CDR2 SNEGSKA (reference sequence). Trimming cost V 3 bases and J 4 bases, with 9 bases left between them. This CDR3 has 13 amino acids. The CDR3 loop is CSASNQVTGELFF. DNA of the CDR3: TGCAGTGCTAGTAATCAGGTCACCGGGGAGCTGTTTTTT.

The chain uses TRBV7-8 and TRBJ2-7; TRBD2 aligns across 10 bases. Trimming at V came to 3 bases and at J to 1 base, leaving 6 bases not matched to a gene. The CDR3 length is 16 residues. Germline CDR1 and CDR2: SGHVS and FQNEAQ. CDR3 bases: TGTGCCAGCAGCTTTATAGCGGGAGGAGGATCCTACGAGCAGTACTTC. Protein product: CASSFIAGGGSYEQYF.

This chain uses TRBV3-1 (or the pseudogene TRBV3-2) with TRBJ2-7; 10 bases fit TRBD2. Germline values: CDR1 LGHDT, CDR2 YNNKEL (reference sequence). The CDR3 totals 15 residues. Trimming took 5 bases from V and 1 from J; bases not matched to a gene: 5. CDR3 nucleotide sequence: TGTGCCAGCAGCGCGGGACTAGCGAGGTCCTACGAGCAGTACTTC. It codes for CASSAGLARSYEQYF.

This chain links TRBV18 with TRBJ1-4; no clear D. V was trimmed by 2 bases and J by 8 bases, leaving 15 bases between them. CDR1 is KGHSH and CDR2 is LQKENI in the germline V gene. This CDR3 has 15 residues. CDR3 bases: TGTGCCAGCTCACCAAGAGGGCTGGAGAGAGAAAAACTGTTTTTT. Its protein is CASSPRGLEREKLFF.

The CDR3: CASSVEGEGTEAFF. CDR3 DNA: TGTGCCAGCAGCGTTGAGGGGGAGGGTACTGAAGCTTTCTTT. V gene TRBV9 combines with J gene TRBJ1-1; tentatively, D is TRBD1 (6 bases). The V gene's germline CDR1 is SGDLS and CDR2 YYNGEE. There are 14 residues in the CDR3. V lost 2 bases and J 5 bases, leaving 13 bases between the germline ends.

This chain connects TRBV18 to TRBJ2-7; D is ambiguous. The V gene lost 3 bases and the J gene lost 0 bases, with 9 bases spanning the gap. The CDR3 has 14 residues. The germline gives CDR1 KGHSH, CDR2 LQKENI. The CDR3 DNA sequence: TGTGCCAGCTCACCCGACACGAACTCCTACGAGCAGTACTTC. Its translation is CASSPDTNSYEQYF.

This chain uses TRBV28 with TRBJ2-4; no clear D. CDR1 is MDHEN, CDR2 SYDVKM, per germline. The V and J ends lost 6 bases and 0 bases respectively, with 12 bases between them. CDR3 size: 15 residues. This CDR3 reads CASSDILLAKNIQYF. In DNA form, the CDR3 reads TGTGCCAGCAGCGACATTTTGCTAGCCAAAAACATTCAGTACTTC.

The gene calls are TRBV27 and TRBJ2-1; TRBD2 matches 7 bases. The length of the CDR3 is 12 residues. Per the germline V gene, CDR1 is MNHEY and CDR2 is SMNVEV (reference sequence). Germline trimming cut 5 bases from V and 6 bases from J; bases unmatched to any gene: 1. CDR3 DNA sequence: TGTGCCAGCAGTGAGCGGGGCAATGAGCAGTTCTTC. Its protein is CASSERGNEQFF.

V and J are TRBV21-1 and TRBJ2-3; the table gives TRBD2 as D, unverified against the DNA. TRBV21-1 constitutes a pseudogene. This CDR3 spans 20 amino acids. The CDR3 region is CASTSLAGGLNCFSTDTQYF. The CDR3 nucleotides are TGTGCCAGCACCTCACTAGCGGGAGGCCTAAACTGCTTTAGCACAGATACGCAGTATTTT.

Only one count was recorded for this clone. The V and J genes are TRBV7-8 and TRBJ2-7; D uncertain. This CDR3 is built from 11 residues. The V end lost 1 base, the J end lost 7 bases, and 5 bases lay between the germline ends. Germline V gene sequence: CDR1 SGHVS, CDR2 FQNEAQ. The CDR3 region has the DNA TGTGCCAGCAGCTTAGACGGTGAGCAGTACTTC. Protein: CASSLDGEQYF.

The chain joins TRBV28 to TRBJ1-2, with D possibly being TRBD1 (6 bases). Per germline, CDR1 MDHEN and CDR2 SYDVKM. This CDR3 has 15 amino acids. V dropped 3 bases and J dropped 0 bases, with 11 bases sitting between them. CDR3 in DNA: TGTGCCAGCAGTTTGATCCGGGACACTAACTATGGCTACACCTTC. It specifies CASSLIRDTNYGYTF.

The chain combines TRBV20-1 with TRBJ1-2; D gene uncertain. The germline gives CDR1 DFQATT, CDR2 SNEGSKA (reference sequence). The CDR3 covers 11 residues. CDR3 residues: CRLEEGIRYTF. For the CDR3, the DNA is TGCAGGCTAGAGGAGGGTATACGCTACACCTTC.